The table lists the clone carrying this TCR beta chain with many counts. Its antigen remains unknown. These data originate in a study of T cells in Graves' hyperthyroidism and ophthalmopathy. About the research overall: Peripheral blood was drawn at first diagnosis, prior to all treatment. General study results and limits: Most clonotypes expanded in the thyroid (above 0.001) were also present in blood.

TCR beta CDR3 regions were amplified from RNA transcripts. The HTBI set primed first-round TCR CDR3 RT-PCR. TCRdb fed the multiplex PCR reads into MiXCR, producing one record per CDR3 protein. The sample has around 450,000 distinct CDR3 sequences, around a sixth seen once; the top ten hold approximately 7.5%. Germline trimming cut 1 base from V and 7 bases from J; bases unmatched to any gene: 5. The CDR3 length is 14 residues. CDR1 is SGHAT and CDR2 is FQNNGV in the germline V gene. Lactation, pregnancy, other autoimmune disease or uncontrolled infection excluded patients. PBMCs stemmed from around 10 ml fresh peripheral blood.

The source material was blood. The genes are TRBV11-2 and TRBJ2-5; 8 bases map to TRBD2. The TCR originated in a woman younger than 35 with Graves' hyperthyroidism. This CDR3 is CASSLGGGQGTQYF. The CDR3 DNA sequence: TGTGCCAGCAGCTTAGGCGGGGGGCAGGGGACCCAGTACTTC.